The T cell receptor (beta chain) described here comes from a study of OX40 agonist ivuxolimab in advanced cancers. General study findings and limits: Normalized expansion of T-cell clones was also low for some nonresponders.

Samples were taken at baseline and on day 1 of cycles 4 and 7. Details on this clone: Its matching antigen is unknown.

Measured with immunoSEQ multiplex PCR; TCRdb has only the in-frame clones, and not every one. This sample yields about 79,000 clones, of which over 75% are seen a single time; about 4% belongs to the top ten. The CDR3 sequence is 16 residues long. Trimming cost V 2 bases and J 3 bases; bases outside gene matches: 8. Germline V gene sequence: CDR1 SGHDT, CDR2 YYEEEE. The source of this sequence is an adult with an advanced solid tumor such as melanoma, head and neck, liver or kidney cancer. The chain uses TRBV5-6 and TRBJ2-1, with TRBD2 matching over 7 bases. Sequenced material: CD4+ or CD8+ T cells sorted from blood, taken in a trial of the OX40 agonist ivuxolimab. CDR3 bases: TGTGCCAGCAGCTTTACCCCGGGAGGCGGCTACAATGAGCAGTTCTTC. It codes for CASSFTPGGGYNEQFF.